This T cell receptor beta chain was recorded in a study of cytomegalovirus exposure and HLA in healthy donors listed by TCRdb under 2017. Some background on the complete study: An earlier analysis of roughly 570 of the donors reported about 300 Gb of sequence data and 90 million to 120 million unique TCR beta sequences obtained from roughly 180 million T cells. Roughly 300 gigabases of sequencing data and roughly 80 million unique TCR sequences made up an early release that covered some 640 HLA-typed donors. Of the roughly 390 genotyped donors, over 80% were placed in the genetic ancestry cluster associated with self-reported Caucasian donors. The study was designed to test whether signatures of past pathogen exposure could be identified by cataloging public T cell receptors. Using immunosequencing, the study profiled T cell repertoires from around 670 subjects and related those repertoires to cytomegalovirus serostatus. Along with the roughly 670-subject first cohort, a separate validation cohort of around 120 different subjects was used. To predict cytomegalovirus infection status, the study combined high-throughput TCR immunosequencing, statistical association of individual TCRs with disease status, and machine learning. A later analysis re-analyzed previously published TCR beta repertoires from roughly 630 donors and added high-resolution HLA genotyping to study TCR occurrence patterns. In the later analysis, no new phenotypic data were used to find candidate immune exposures; instead, reliance was placed on TCR beta sequences and their occurrence across donors. An earlier analysis of 587 of the donors used high-throughput TCR beta sequencing to judge whether each TCR beta V gene segment behaved as functional or pseudogenic. Donor age, sex, ethnicity and CMV serostatus were compiled alongside the repertoire data. Genome-wide SNP genotypes for about 55% of the 666 donors were used in a later genetic analysis, which treated that subset as a discovery cohort. Every repertoire in the discovery cohort had been generated on one and the same sequencing platform. HLA typing covered class I and class II loci at four-digit resolution. The number of typed donors differed by locus: about 620-640 for A, B, C, DRB1 and DQB1; approximately 530 for DQA1; 606 for DPA1; and about 450 for DPB1. Because of strong linkage in the cohort, five DR-DQ haplotypes were treated as single units for association and clustering. Across around 400 genotyped donors of the cohort, an average of roughly 230,000 unique TCR beta nucleotide sequences per donor were sequenced, and roughly a sixth of those sequences were non-productive. General findings and caveats noted by the study authors: Compared with the 666-donor mean, donors in an Asian-associated ancestry cluster had fewer N-insertions in productive TCRs, according to a later genetic analysis. A later analysis associated 15,000 to 20,000 TCR beta sequences with specific HLA alleles at a false discovery rate of 0.05. A later analysis reported that several top co-occurrence clusters appeared linked to parvovirus B19, influenza, CMV and Epstein-Barr virus. Cytomegalovirus status was reported to be diagnosed by the classifier with high specificity and sensitivity in both the original and validation cohorts. Because the 87-base-pair reads could not distinguish some IMGT-functional V segments, including TRBV6-2 and TRBV6-3, those segments were excluded. A later analysis found that most CMV-associated TCR beta chains appeared HLA-restricted, with HLA associations seemingly driven largely by CMV exposure. Assigning TCR associations to individual alleles was difficult when HLA alleles, especially DR and DQ, strongly co-occurred. Linkage disequilibrium might explain the correlated functional status among segregating V segments, but an unknown experimental factor could not be ruled out. Broadly in line with IMGT annotations, most TCR beta V segments showed up in productive rearrangements about 87% or about 30% of the time in an earlier analysis of some 590 of the donors. Because some donors lacked HLA typing at each locus, the association tests relied only on the typed subset. A further reported finding was that TCR beta sequences accurately predicted the HLA-A and HLA-B alleles for most subjects in the first cohort. Immune exposure information for the cohort was limited to CMV serostatus. In the study, some 160 TCR beta chains were listed as associated with cytomegalovirus. A later analysis found that TCR association rates varied across HLA loci, with DRB1 alleles showing the most associated TCRs and HLA-C alleles the fewest. Presence/absence analyses assumed roughly uniform sequencing depth across donors, an assumption that may not hold. Because counts were too low, about 15 rarely observed V segments, including chromosome 9 orphons, were left out of the earlier analysis of some 640 of the donors. In this cohort, only TCR beta chains were sequenced, and detectable features were limited by the absence of alpha or paired-chain data. In vitro tests confirmed that three of the cytomegalovirus-associated TCR beta chains recognize cytomegalovirus antigens. A later analysis found that HLA-associated TCR beta chains were more clonally expanded and had lower generation probabilities than equally common non-associated chains. Across donors, most TCR sequences were observed very rarely, whereas some public TCRs were present in many individuals. V-gene and J-gene trimming of TCR beta chains was associated with a missense DCLRE1C variant in a later genetic analysis, and the association was replicated in an independent cohort. The authors suggested that the approach could potentially be generalized to other disease states and immunological phenotypes. A cluster of highly shared sequence variants was judged likely to be a technical artifact of the sequencing pipeline.

Library preparation employed the immunoSEQ multiplex PCR assay. The multiplex PCR relied on a mix of 60 forward primers for TCR Vbeta segments and 13 reverse primers for TCR Jbeta segments. The CDR3 region of rearranged TCR beta genes was amplified from genomic DNA by a multiplex PCR assay. The amplified TCR beta libraries were sequenced on the Illumina HiSeq System as 87-base-pair reads. The authors' pipeline ran thus. A later analysis counted about 80 million unique TCR beta chains across the 550 to 800 repertoires, and approximately 11 million of these chains were shared by at least two donors. To remove PCR and sequencing errors, raw reads were error-corrected and collapsed into unique sequences using a nearest-neighbor algorithm that merged closely related sequences. CDR3 sequences were aligned to IMGT reference sequences to assign V, D and J gene segments. For a sequence to be retained, at least a six-nucleotide match to both a V gene segment and a J gene segment was required. Rearrangements were called productive when the CDR3 lacked stop codons and stayed in frame with V and J; all others were non-productive. Following IMGT convention, CDR3 was defined as the stretch from the second conserved V-encoded cysteine to the conserved J-encoded phenylalanine. In an earlier analysis of approximately 590 of the donors, sequences lacking an unambiguous match to a single V gene segment were excluded. An earlier analysis of fewer than 650 of the donors classified V segments as functional when productive rearrangements were above 56.7% and as segregating when the standard deviation between donors was above 5%. To diagnose cytomegalovirus status from the catalog of TCR beta chain sequences, a statistical classification framework was built. In a later analysis, TCR nucleotide sequences were compared against IMGT/GENE-DB human TR gene sequences so that V and J genes could be assigned. In a later analysis, CDR3 sequences and most-parsimonious VDJ recombination scenarios were assigned using the TCRdist pipeline. In a later analysis, each TCR beta chain was defined by its CDR3 amino acid sequence together with its V-gene family, and reads lacking a unique V-gene family were excluded. A later analysis removed 450 to 600 highly shared, low-generation-probability nucleotide sequences to deal with suspected cross-contamination and a sequencing artifact. A later analysis calculated a clonal expansion index for each public chain from normalized within-repertoire ranks of inferred template counts. Generation probabilities in a later analysis came from a VDJ recombination model fitted to out-of-frame rearrangements, and those results were checked against IGoR. In a later analysis, TCR-TCR, TCR-HLA and TCR-CMV co-occurrence was scored with hypergeometric tests, and a repertoire-size bias correction was applied to TCR pairs. In a later analysis, false discovery rates were estimated by permuting HLA or CMV assignments 20 times. In a later analysis, co-occurring TCRs were grouped using DBSCAN, with TCRdist sequence similarity added in when clustering inside HLA-allele-positive subsets. Co-occurrence clustering excluded repertoires with fewer than 30,000 or more than 120,000 public chains, plus five with anomalous nucleotide sharing. The source is immuneACCESS, and TCRdb retained only in-frame sequences with V and J called. Part of the clones is not carried over; for the studies checked, unresolved V genes explain less than half of this, and the remainder is unexplained. D and trimming come from the DNA, and the V and J calls and clone size come from that table. In all, the sample holds under 55,000 clones, and about 78% of those were seen once. Around 8.1% of the sample lies in the top ten.

Comment on this clone: No cognate antigen has been identified for it. Qualities for individual bases were not recorded, and no much larger clone is one base off.

Reading the germline V gene gives CDR1 MGHRA and CDR2 YSYEKL. The cysteine opens and the phenylalanine closes a CDR3 of 12 amino acids. The DNA shown is the 36-base CDR3, in frame from base 1. Relative to germline, V is missing 3 bases and J is missing 15 bases, with 8 bases of the junction outside any gene match. The cohort consisted of fewer than 700 healthy bone marrow donors. Cohort members were all nominally healthy when sampled, although unrecorded immune exposures were likely present. The donor tested CMV seropositive, placing the donor among the roughly 270 seropositive members of the cohort. A peripheral blood sample was provided by each donor, and peripheral blood mononuclear cells were used for TCR beta sequencing. The Qiagen DNeasy Blood Extraction Kit was used to extract genomic DNA from the blood cell samples.

The specimen was PBMCs. The sequence derives from a man aged 30 to 45 in good health and CMV-seropositive. The rearrangement combines TRBV4-1 with TRBJ2-1, with 7 central nucleotides matching TRBD2. The DNA sequence is as follows: TGCGCCAGCAGCCATCTTGGACTAGAGGTGTTCTTC. Translated, this is CASSHLGLEVFF.